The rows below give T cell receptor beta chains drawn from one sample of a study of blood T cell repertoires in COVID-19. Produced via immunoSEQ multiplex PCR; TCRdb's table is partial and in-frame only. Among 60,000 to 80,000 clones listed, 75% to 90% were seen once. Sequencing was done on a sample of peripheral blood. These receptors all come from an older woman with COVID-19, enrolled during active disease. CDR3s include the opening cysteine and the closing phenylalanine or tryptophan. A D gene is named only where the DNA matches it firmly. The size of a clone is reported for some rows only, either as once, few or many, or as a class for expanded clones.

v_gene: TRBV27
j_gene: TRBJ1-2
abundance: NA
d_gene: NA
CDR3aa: CASSFSGGGYRDYGYTF
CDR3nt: TGTGCCAGCAGTTTCTCCGGGGGTGGATATCGGGACTATGGCTACACCTTC

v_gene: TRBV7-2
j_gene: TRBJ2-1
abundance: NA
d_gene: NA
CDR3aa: CASSSTTYHYNEQFF
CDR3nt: TGTGCCAGCAGCTCAACGACTTACCACTACAATGAGCAGTTCTTC

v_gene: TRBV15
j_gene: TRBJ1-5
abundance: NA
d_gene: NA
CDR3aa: CATLGQSNQPQHF
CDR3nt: TGTGCCACCCTGGGGCAGAGCAATCAGCCCCAGCATTTT

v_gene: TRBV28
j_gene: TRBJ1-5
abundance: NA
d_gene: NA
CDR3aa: CASSFNPPQHF
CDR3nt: TGTGCCAGCAGTTTCAATCCGCCCCAGCATTTT

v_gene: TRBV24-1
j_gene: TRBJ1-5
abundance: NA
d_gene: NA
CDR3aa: CATSDPQGNNQPQHF
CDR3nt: TGTGCCACCAGTGATCCGCAGGGAAACAATCAGCCCCAGCATTTT

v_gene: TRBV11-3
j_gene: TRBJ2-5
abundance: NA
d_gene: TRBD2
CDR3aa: CASSGTSGNQETQYF
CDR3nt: TGTGCCAGCAGCGGGACTAGCGGGAACCAAGAGACCCAGTACTTC

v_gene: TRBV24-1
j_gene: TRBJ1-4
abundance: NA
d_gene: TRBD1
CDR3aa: CATSDAPGQGKREKLFF
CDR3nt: TGTGCCACCAGTGATGCCCCTGGACAGGGAAAAAGGGAAAAACTGTTTTTT

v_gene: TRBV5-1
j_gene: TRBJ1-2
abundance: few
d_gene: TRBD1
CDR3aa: CASSLSRGPGSGYTF
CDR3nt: TGCGCCAGCAGCTTGTCCAGGGGGCCAGGGTCTGGCTACACCTTC

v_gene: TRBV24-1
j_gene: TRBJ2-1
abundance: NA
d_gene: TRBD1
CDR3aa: CATSDPQGAYYNEQFF
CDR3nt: TGTGCCACCAGTGATCCACAGGGGGCATACTACAATGAGCAGTTCTTC

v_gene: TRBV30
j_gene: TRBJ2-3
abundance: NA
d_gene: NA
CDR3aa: CAWGVRGRATDTQYF
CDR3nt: TGTGCCTGGGGGGTTAGGGGGAGGGCCACAGATACGCAGTATTTT

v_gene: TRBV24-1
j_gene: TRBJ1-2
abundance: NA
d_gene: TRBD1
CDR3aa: CATSDDRVGYTF
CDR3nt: TGTGCCACCAGTGATGACAGGGTTGGCTACACCTTC

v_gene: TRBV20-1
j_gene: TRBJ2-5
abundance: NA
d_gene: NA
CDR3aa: CSGEEGETQYF
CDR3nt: TGCAGTGGGGAGGAGGGAGAGACCCAGTACTTC

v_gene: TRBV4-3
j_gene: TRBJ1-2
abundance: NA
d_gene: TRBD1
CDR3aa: CASSQDPGGRIDGYTF
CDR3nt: TGCGCCAGCAGCCAAGATCCAGGGGGAAGAATCGATGGCTACACCTTC

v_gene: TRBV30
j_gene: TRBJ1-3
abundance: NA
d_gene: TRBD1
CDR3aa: CAWRKRQGSGLGSGNTIYF
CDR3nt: TGTGCCTGGAGAAAGAGACAGGGGTCAGGGCTCGGCTCTGGAAACACCATATATTTT

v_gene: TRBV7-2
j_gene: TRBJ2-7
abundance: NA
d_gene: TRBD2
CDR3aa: CASSLVASGRYHEQYF
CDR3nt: TGTGCCAGCAGCTTAGTTGCTAGCGGGAGGTACCACGAGCAGTACTTC

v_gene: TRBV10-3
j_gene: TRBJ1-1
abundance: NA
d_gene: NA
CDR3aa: CAITSGGGGAEAFF
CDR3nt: TGTGCCATCACCTCGGGAGGGGGTGGGGCTGAAGCTTTCTTT

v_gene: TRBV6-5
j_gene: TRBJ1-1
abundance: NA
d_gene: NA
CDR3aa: CASGSGAVMNTEAFF
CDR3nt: TGTGCCAGCGGTTCTGGGGCGGTAATGAACACTGAAGCTTTCTTT

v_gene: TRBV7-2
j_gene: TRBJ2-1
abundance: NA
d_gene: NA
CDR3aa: CASTVGAGVGNEQFF
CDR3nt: TGTGCCAGCACCGTGGGGGCGGGAGTAGGAAATGAGCAGTTCTTC

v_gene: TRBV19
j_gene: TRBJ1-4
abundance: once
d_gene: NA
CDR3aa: CASSIAAGFAEKLFF
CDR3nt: TGTGCCAGTAGTATAGCCGCGGGGTTTGCTGAAAAACTGTTTTTT

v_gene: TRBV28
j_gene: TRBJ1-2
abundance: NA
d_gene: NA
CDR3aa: CASSFRGLGYGYTF
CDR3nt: TGTGCCAGCAGTTTCCGAGGGCTAGGCTATGGCTACACCTTC

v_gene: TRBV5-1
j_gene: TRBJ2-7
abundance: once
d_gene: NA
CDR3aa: CASSLTVYEQYF
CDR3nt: TGCGCCAGCAGCTTAACGGTCTACGAGCAGTACTTC

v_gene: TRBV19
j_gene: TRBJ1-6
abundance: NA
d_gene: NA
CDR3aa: CASSLLGSKNSPLHF
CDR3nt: TGTGCCAGTAGTTTACTGGGCTCCAAGAATTCACCCCTCCACTTT

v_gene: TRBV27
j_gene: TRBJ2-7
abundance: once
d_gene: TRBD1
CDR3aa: CASSSQGARYEQYF
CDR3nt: TGTGCCAGCAGTTCACAGGGGGCGCGGTACGAGCAGTACTTC

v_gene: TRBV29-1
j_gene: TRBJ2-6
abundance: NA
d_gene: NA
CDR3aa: CSVDSGSGANVLTF
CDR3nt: TGCAGCGTTGATTCCGGCTCTGGGGCCAACGTCCTGACTTTC

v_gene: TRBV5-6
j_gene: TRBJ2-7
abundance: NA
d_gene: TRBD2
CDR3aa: CATWTSGSYEQYF
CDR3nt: TGTGCCACCTGGACTAGCGGCTCCTACGAGCAGTACTTC

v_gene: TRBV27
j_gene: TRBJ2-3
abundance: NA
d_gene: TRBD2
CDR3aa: CASSYGLADTDTQYF
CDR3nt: TGTGCCAGCAGTTACGGACTAGCGGACACAGATACGCAGTATTTT

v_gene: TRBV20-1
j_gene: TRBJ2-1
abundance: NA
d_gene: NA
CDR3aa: CSASWQINNEQFF
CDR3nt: TGCAGTGCTAGTTGGCAGATAAACAATGAGCAGTTCTTC

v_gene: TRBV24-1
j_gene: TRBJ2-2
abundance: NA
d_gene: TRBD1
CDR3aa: CATRSIEGADTGELFF
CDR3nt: TGTGCCACCAGATCGATCGAGGGGGCCGACACCGGGGAGCTGTTTTTT

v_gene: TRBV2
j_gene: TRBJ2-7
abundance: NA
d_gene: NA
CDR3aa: CASSPLGAGPYEQYF
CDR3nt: TGTGCCAGCAGTCCCTTAGGAGCGGGTCCCTACGAGCAGTACTTC

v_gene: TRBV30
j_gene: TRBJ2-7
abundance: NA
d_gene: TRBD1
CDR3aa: CAWRAGGWGEQYF
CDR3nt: TGTGCCTGGAGGGCAGGGGGCTGGGGGGAGCAGTACTTC

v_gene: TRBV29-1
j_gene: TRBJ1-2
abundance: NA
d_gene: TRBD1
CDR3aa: CSAPLGTGIYGYTF
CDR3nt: TGCAGCGCCCCTCTGGGGACAGGGATCTATGGCTACACCTTC

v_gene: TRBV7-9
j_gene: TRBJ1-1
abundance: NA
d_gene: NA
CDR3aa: CASSLGRGDAFF
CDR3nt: TGTGCCAGCAGCTTAGGCAGGGGTGATGCTTTCTTT